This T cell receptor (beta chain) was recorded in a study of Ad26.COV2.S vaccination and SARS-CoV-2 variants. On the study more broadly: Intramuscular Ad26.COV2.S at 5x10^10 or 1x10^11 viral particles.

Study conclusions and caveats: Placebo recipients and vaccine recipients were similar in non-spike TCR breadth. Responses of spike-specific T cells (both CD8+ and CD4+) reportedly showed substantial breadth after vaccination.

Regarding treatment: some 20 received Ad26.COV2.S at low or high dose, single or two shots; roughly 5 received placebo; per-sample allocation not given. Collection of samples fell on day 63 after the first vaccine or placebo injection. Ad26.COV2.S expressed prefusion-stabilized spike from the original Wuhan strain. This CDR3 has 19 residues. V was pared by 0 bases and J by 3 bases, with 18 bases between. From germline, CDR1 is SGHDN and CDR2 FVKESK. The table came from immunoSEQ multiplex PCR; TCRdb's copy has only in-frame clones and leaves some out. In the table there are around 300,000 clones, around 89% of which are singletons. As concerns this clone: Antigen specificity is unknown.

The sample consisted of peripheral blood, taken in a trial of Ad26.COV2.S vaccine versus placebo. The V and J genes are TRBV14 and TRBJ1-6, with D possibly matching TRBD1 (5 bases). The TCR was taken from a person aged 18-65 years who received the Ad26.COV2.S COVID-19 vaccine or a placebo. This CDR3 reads CASSQDLGRGTYYNSPLHF. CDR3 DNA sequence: TGTGCCAGCAGCCAAGATCTGGGCCGCGGGACCTACTATAATTCACCCCTCCACTTT.